The TCR beta chain under discussion was sequenced for a study of cytomegalovirus exposure and HLA in healthy donors. Study-level results: About 87% or about 30% of the time was how often most TCR beta V segments were productive, according to an earlier analysis. For most TCR sequences rarity was the rule, although some public TCRs occurred in many donors.

Relative to its sample, this clone is medium-sized. Antigen: not known. Use of 60 Vbeta and 13 Jbeta primers characterized the PCR. Method: immunoSEQ multiplex PCR; TCRdb's copy keeps in-frame clones and lacks some. Found here are some 65,000 clones, less than 75% of them singletons; the top ten hold roughly 11%. From germline, CDR1 is SEHNR and CDR2 FQNEAQ (reference sequence). V was cut by 7 bases and J by 2 bases, with 11 bases left in between. The CDR3 is made up of 14 amino acids. Samples came from healthy bone marrow donors. This chain uses TRBV7-9 with TRBJ1-4; possible D gene TRBD1, 6 bases. This clonotype originated in a woman aged 30 to 39 in good health and CMV-seronegative. What was sequenced was PBMCs. The CDR3 DNA is TGTGCCAGCACCACAGGGTACACTAATGAAAAACTGTTTTTT. This codes for CASTTGYTNEKLFF.